This T cell receptor (beta chain) was obtained from a study of response to subunit inactivated influenza vaccine. Study-level findings and limits: Authors proposed each seasonal influenza vaccination draws in few new T cells.

Germline CDR1 MDHEN, CDR2 SYDVKM. V lost 10 bases and J lost 4, with 11 bases in between. This CDR3 has 12 residues. TCRdb reprocessed the RT-PCR reads with MiXCR, giving one entry per CDR3 protein. The sample has roughly 780,000 distinct CDR3 sequences, about 18% seen once. In the case of this clonotype: Antigen specificity is unknown.

Sequenced material: PBMCs from blood, taken 4 to 6 days after vaccination. The sequence came from a man aged 45-60 years who received an inactivated influenza vaccine. The genes are TRBV28 and TRBJ1-5; D unresolved. The CDR3 reads CAIREGNQPQHF. Written as DNA, the CDR3 is TGTGCCATCAGAGAGGGAAATCAGCCCCAGCATTTT.